One sample yielded the 29 T cell receptor beta chains listed below, sequenced in a study of T cell changes during pregnancy in multiple sclerosis. TCRdb keeps only in-frame clones here, not all; method: immunoSEQ multiplex PCR. The sample carries some 50,000 clones, more than 85% recorded once. This sample comprised CD8+ T cells from peripheral blood mononuclear cells, obtained in the second trimester of pregnancy. Receptors were obtained from a female donor with multiple sclerosis, enrolled in a pregnancy study.

V usage is TRBV7-9 and J usage is TRBJ2-1; 9 bases match TRBD2. The J segment lost 6 bases and the V segment lost 5 bases, leaving 8 bases of the junction unmatched. The CDR3 sequence is 15 residues long. CDR1 and CDR2 from the germline V gene are SEHNR and FQNEAQ (reference sequence). DNA for the CDR3: TGTGCCAGCAGCCGTAGCGGGGGCGAACTCAATGAGCAGTTCTTC. Translated, it gives CASSRSGGELNEQFF.

This clone was detected only once. The chain recombines TRBV19 with TRBJ1-2; tentatively, D is TRBD1 (6 bases). This CDR3 contains 15 residues. The V gene's germline CDR1 is LNHDA and CDR2 SQIVND (reference sequence). V lost 4 bases to trimming and J lost 3 bases, with 15 bases between them. The CDR3 loop reads CASSTSGTSYYGYTF. CDR3 DNA: TGTGCCAGTAGTACCTCCGGGACAAGTTACTATGGCTACACCTTC.

The V gene is TRBV9, the J gene TRBJ2-1; 11 bases match TRBD2. From germline, CDR1 is SGDLS and CDR2 YYNGEE. Germline trimming cut 4 bases from V and 8 bases from J; bases unmatched to any gene: 8. There are 15 residues in the CDR3. CDR3 in amino acids: CASSLSGTSGHEQFF. The CDR3 DNA sequence: TGTGCCAGCAGCCTCTCTGGGACTAGCGGCCATGAGCAGTTCTTC.

The chain recombines TRBV19 with TRBJ1-4; D is perhaps TRBD1 (6 bases). The CDR3 is made up of 15 amino acids. The germline V gene has CDR1 LNHDA and CDR2 SQIVND (reference sequence). V shed 3 bases and J shed 5 bases, with 13 bases lying between them. This CDR3 reads CASSIWTAQNEKLFF. CDR3 nucleotide sequence: TGTGCCAGTAGTATTTGGACAGCGCAGAATGAAAAACTGTTTTTT.

The chain combines TRBV4-2 with TRBJ2-7; TRBD2 matches at 8 bases. The germline V gene has CDR1 LGHNA and CDR2 YNFKEQ. V dropped 1 base and J dropped 1; count of bases not matched to a gene: 6. The length of the CDR3 is 16 residues. The CDR3 loop reads CASSQGGAGGSYEQYF. CDR3 coding DNA: TGTGCCAGCAGCCAAGGGGGGGCGGGGGGATCCTACGAGCAGTACTTC.

The rearrangement uses TRBV4-2 and TRBJ1-2; 8 bases agree with TRBD1. The V segment lost 2 bases and the J segment 4 bases; nucleotides outside the gene matches: 6. This CDR3 is built from 15 residues. Germline V gene sequence: CDR1 LGHNA, CDR2 YNFKEQ. Here the CDR3 reads CASSQRHRGSYGYTF. In DNA form, the CDR3 reads TGTGCCAGCAGCCAAAGACACAGGGGGAGCTATGGCTACACCTTC.

The genes are TRBV5-6 and TRBJ1-4; no definite D call. With 7 bases removed from V and 0 bases from J, the gap between germline ends came to 10 bases. The CDR3 is 14 residues long. Germline lookup yields CDR1 SGHDT and CDR2 YYEEEE. The CDR3: CASSLVATNEKLFF. The DNA for the CDR3 is TGTGCCAGCTCCTTAGTTGCAACTAATGAAAAACTGTTTTTT. The complete variable domain, with remaining parts taken from reference TRBV5-6 and TRBJ1-4, reads DAGVTQSPTHLIKTRGQQVTLRCSPKSGHDTVSWYQQALGQGPQFIFQYYEEEERQRGNFPDRFSGHQFPNYSSELNVNALLLGDSALYLCASSLVATNEKLFFGSGTQLSVL.

The chain employs TRBV12-5 and TRBJ2-2; 15 bases fit TRBD2. The CDR3 is 17 residues long. Unmatched junction bases numbered 7, after V lost 4 bases and J lost 7 bases. Germline V gives CDR1 LGHNT, CDR2 FRNRAP. CDR3 nucleotide sequence: TGTGCTAGTGGTTATGGACTAGCGGGGGGGCCTGTCGGGGAGCTGTTTTTT. This translates into CASGYGLAGGPVGELFF.

The chain joins TRBV27 to TRBJ1-2; the D gene is possibly TRBD1 (6 bases). The CDR3 spans 15 residues. Per germline, CDR1 MNHEY and CDR2 SMNVEV (reference sequence). Deletions cut 0 bases from V and 6 bases from J, with 14 bases between. The CDR3 loop reads CASSLSGGLMNGYTF. CDR3 in DNA: TGTGCCAGCAGTTTATCGGGGGGGCTCATGAATGGCTACACCTTC.

V and J are TRBV27 and TRBJ1-5; D is unclear. The CDR3 is 14 residues long. Between the trimmed V and J ends, which lost 4 bases and 0 bases, there was a span of 7 bases. CDR1 and CDR2 (germline): MNHEY, SMNVEV (reference sequence). CDR3 DNA: TGTGCCAGCAGTTCCGGGTCTAGCAATCAGCCCCAGCATTTT. This codes for CASSSGSSNQPQHF.

V usage is TRBV11-2 and J usage is TRBJ1-1, with a weak D call TRBD1 (6 bases). The V end was cut by 5 bases, the J end by 0 bases, with 13 bases between. The CDR3 extends over 15 amino acids. CDR1 is SGHAT, CDR2 FQNNGV, per germline. The CDR3 is CASSENRVVNTEAFF. The CDR3 nucleotides are TGTGCCAGCAGCGAAAACAGGGTTGTGAACACTGAAGCTTTCTTT. Complete variable domain (other parts from reference TRBV11-2 and TRBJ1-1): EAGVAQSPRYKIIEKRQSVAFWCNPISGHATLYWYQQILGQGPKLLIQFQNNGVVDDSQLPKDRFSAERLKGVDSTLKIQPAKLEDSAVYLCASSENRVVNTEAFFGQGTRLTVV.

As concerns this clone: The identical CDR3 is also encoded by other nucleotide sequences in the sample. V and J are TRBV4-1 and TRBJ1-1, with TRBD1 matching 12 bases. V dropped 4 bases and J dropped 4; count of bases not matched to a gene: 4. Looked up from germline, CDR1 is MGHRA and CDR2 is YSYEKL. The CDR3 is 15 amino acids. CDR3 sequence: CASSLEGQGATEAFF. The CDR3 coding sequence is TGCGCCAGCAGCCTAGAGGGACAGGGGGCCACTGAAGCTTTCTTT.

The chain uses TRBV28 and TRBJ1-1; tentatively, D is TRBD1 (5 bases). This CDR3 region has 15 residues. The V gene's germline CDR1 is MDHEN and CDR2 SYDVKM. The ends were cut back, 2 bases at V and 2 bases at J, with 12 bases in the middle. The CDR3 DNA is TGTGCCAGCAGTTTAGGAGTCAGGGTAAACACTGAAGCTTTCTTT. It codes for CASSLGVRVNTEAFF.

In its sample, this clone was seen once. V and J are TRBV7-2 and TRBJ2-7; possible D gene TRBD1, 7 bases. The germline CDR1 and CDR2 sequences are SGHTA and FQGNSA. The ends were cut back, 4 bases at V and 3 bases at J, with 13 bases in the middle. This CDR3 has 14 residues. This CDR3 reads CASSSGGTDYEQYF. The CDR3 region has the DNA TGTGCCAGCAGCTCAGGAGGGACAGACTACGAGCAGTACTTC.

This clone is a singleton in its sample. The chain uses TRBV5-6 and TRBJ1-5; 8 nucleotides match TRBD1. CDR3 size: 14 residues. Trimming removed 2 bases from V and 6 bases from J; junction bases left unmatched: 4. The V gene's germline CDR1 is SGHDT and CDR2 YYEEEE. CDR3 nucleotides: TGTGCCAGCAGCTTTGGGACAGGAGGTCAGCCCCAGCATTTT. Its translation is CASSFGTGGQPQHF.

The J gene is TRBJ2-3, the V gene TRBV14; 10 positions agree with TRBD1. Germline V gene lookup returns CDR1 SGHDN and CDR2 FVKESK. With V trimmed by 0 bases and J by 2 bases, 5 bases remained unmatched. The CDR3 contains 17 residues. The CDR3 spells CASSQDRDRGFTDTQYF. CDR3 DNA: TGTGCCAGCAGCCAAGATAGGGACAGGGGATTCACAGATACGCAGTATTTT.

The chain employs TRBV4-1 and TRBJ2-7; D gene ambiguous. Per germline, CDR1 MGHRA and CDR2 YSYEKL. This CDR3 has 15 residues. Trimming pared 0 bases from V and 6 bases from J, leaving 15 bases between. The CDR3 region has the DNA TGCGCCAGCAGCCAAGACGGCGGTCTGTTGGGCGAGCAGTACTTC. It specifies CASSQDGGLLGEQYF.

The V gene is TRBV9, the J gene TRBJ2-7, with 8 bases matching TRBD1. V was clipped by 3 bases and J by 4 bases; unmatched bases: 9. From germline, CDR1 is SGDLS and CDR2 YYNGEE. The CDR3 sequence is 15 residues long. The CDR3 loop reads CASSARADRVYEQYF. The CDR3 DNA sequence: TGTGCCAGCAGCGCGCGTGCGGACAGGGTATACGAGCAGTACTTC. The full variable domain, its missing parts supplied by reference TRBV9 and TRBJ2-7, is DSGVTQTPKHLITATGQRVTLRCSPRSGDLSVYWYQQSLDQGLQFLIQYYNGEERAKGNILERFSAQQFPDLHSELNLSSLELGDSALYFCASSARADRVYEQYFGPGTRLTVT.

The chain combines TRBV11-2 with TRBJ2-7; D uncertain. The V end lost 5 bases, the J end lost 1 base, and 9 bases lay between the germline ends. CDR3 length equals 13 residues. Germline CDR1 SGHAT, CDR2 FQNNGV. As DNA, the CDR3 is TGTGCCAGCAGCCCGCCAGGTTCCTACGAGCAGTACTTC. This translates into CASSPPGSYEQYF.

The chain couples TRBV6-1 to TRBJ1-1, with a possible D match to TRBD1 (5 bases). Germline CDR1 is MNHNS and CDR2 is SASEGT. The CDR3 has 12 amino acids. Trimming stripped 8 bases from V and 5 bases from J, with 12 bases between. The DNA for the CDR3 is TGTGCCAGCCCCGGGGGAGCGACTGAAGCTTTCTTT. This gives the protein CASPGGATEAFF.

This clone has only one observation. The chain has TRBV9 and TRBJ2-1; D gene unclear. The CDR3 has 15 amino acids. The germline CDR1 and CDR2 sequences are SGDLS and YYNGEE. The V end lost 0 bases, the J end lost 5 bases, and 12 bases lay between the germline ends. The CDR3 coding sequence is TGTGCCAGCAGCGTAGGCAGTGGGCCCCACAATGAGCAGTTCTTC. Encoded protein: CASSVGSGPHNEQFF.

J is TRBJ1-1 and V is TRBV4-1, with D uncertain. V lost 4 bases and J lost 5, with 11 bases in between. CDR1 and CDR2 (germline): MGHRA, YSYEKL. The CDR3 is 13 amino acids. The CDR3 nucleotides read TGCGCCAGCAGCCCCCCATCGAGGACTGAAGCTTTCTTT. This gives the protein CASSPPSRTEAFF.

The chain is built from TRBV7-9 and TRBJ2-3, with 7 positions matching TRBD2. The junction had 9 bases not matched to a gene; V was cut back by 8 bases and J by 4 bases. Germline V CDR1 and CDR2: SEHNR, FQNEAQ (reference sequence). CDR3 size: 14 residues. The chain's CDR3 is CASHPPGGADTQYF. In nucleotides, the CDR3 is TGTGCCAGCCACCCCCCGGGGGGAGCAGATACGCAGTATTTT.

This clone has only one observation. The chain uses TRBV29-1 and TRBJ2-1; TRBD2 matches at 9 bases. The CDR3 has 14 amino acids. Germline loops: CDR1 SQVTM, CDR2 ANQGSEA. Trimming took 4 bases from V and 7 from J; bases not matched to a gene: 8. The CDR3 DNA follows: TGCAGCGTTGTAGGCCTAGCGGGGAGGAATGAGCAGTTCTTC. This translates into CSVVGLAGRNEQFF.

The chain joins TRBV27 to TRBJ1-6, with D unclear. V shed 5 bases and J shed 0 bases, with 11 bases lying between them. This CDR3 spans 16 amino acids. In germline, CDR1 is MNHEY, CDR2 SMNVEV (reference sequence). The CDR3 spells CASSITVSSYNSPLHF. The DNA of the CDR3 is TGTGCCAGCAGTATAACAGTTAGCTCCTATAATTCACCCCTCCACTTT.

Note on this clone: Other nucleotide sequences from this sample produce the same CDR3. The chain employs TRBV30 and TRBJ1-3; D not resolved. This CDR3 is 14 amino acids long. Germline V gene sequence: CDR1 GTSNPN, CDR2 SVGIG (reference sequence). Trimming pared 3 bases from V and 2 bases from J, leaving 11 bases between. CDR3 residues: CAWSGGIPGNTIYF. The CDR3 bases are TGTGCCTGGAGCGGCGGCATACCTGGAAACACCATATATTTT.

The CDR3 bases are TGTGCCAGCAGCTTAGGGGACATCTATGAGCAGTACTTC. Amino acid sequence: CASSLGDIYEQYF. The chain uses TRBV7-9 and TRBJ2-7; D is possibly TRBD1 (6 bases). V was cut by 1 base and J by 7 bases, with 11 bases left in between. The CDR3 extends over 13 amino acids. The germline V gene encodes CDR1 SEHNR and CDR2 FQNEAQ (reference sequence).

The J gene is TRBJ1-1, the V gene TRBV15; D is perhaps TRBD1 (6 bases). The V gene lost 3 bases and the J gene lost 1 base, with 12 bases spanning the gap. Germline CDR1 and CDR2: LNHNV and YYDKDF (reference sequence). CDR3 length equals 15 residues. CDR3 DNA sequence: TGTGCCACCAGCAGTAACAGGGATGGGAACACTGAAGCTTTCTTT. Translated, it gives CATSSNRDGNTEAFF.

CDR3 nucleotides: TGTGCCAGCAGCGCGGACAGGAATTCACCCCTCCACTTT. Amino acid sequence: CASSADRNSPLHF. The genes are TRBV5-4 and TRBJ1-6, with TRBD1 identical over 7 bases. There are 13 residues in the CDR3. With V trimmed by 4 bases and J by 7 bases, 2 bases remained unmatched. CDR1 and CDR2 from the germline V gene are SGHNT and YYREEE (reference sequence).